By frequency, the clone carrying this T cell receptor beta chain is medium-sized. By UMI-labeled 5' RACE, the TCR beta libraries were made. Study processing details: Within each TCR beta library, functional CDR3 beta clonotypes numbered between about 2,700 and 18,000. TCRdb reprocessed the 5' RACE reads and stores each CDR3 protein as one record, lacking DNA. The V and J calls were determined by TCRdb, not by the authors. The repertoire shows thousands of distinct CDR3 sequences; the top ten hold about 20%. The data belong to a study of human CD8 memory T cell subsets. The study classified TPEX cells as CCR7+ PD-1+ TIGIT+ early memory CD8+ T cells bearing exhausted-like traits. The length of the CDR3 is 15 residues. CDR1 is LNHDA, CDR2 SQIVND, per germline (reference sequence).

The TCR sequence derives from a human donor in good health. The specimen was CD8+ T cells from PBMCs. This chain links TRBV19 with TRBJ1-1. CDR3 sequence reads: CASSMGGGANTEAFF. The complete variable domain, with remaining parts taken from reference TRBV19 and TRBJ1-1, reads DGGITQSPKYLFRKEGQNVTLSCEQNLNHDAMYWYRQDPGQGLRLIYYSQIVNDFQKGDIAEGYSVSREKKESFPLTVTSAQKNPTAFYLCASSMGGGANTEAFFGQGTRLTVV.